This passage covers 9 T cell receptor beta chains from one sample sequenced in a study of patients and donors after allogeneic stem cell transplantation. TCRdb fed the RT-PCR reads into MiXCR, producing one record per CDR3 protein. Among about 960,000 distinct CDR3 sequences listed, roughly 17% were seen once. The sequenced sample consisted of blood, either unsorted or a sorted T cell fraction (not recorded which). Receptor source: a human donor who was either an allogeneic HSCT recipient or a stem cell or donor lymphocyte infusion donor (not recorded which). It is not recorded whose cells these are; they may come from a transplant donor.

This clonotype was detected only a few times. The chain is built from TRBV6-2 or TRBV6-3 and TRBJ2-7; TRBD1 agrees at 11 bases. V lost 6 bases to trimming and J lost 5 bases; unmatched junction nucleotides: 12. Germline V lookup: CDR1 MNHEY, CDR2 SVGEGT. This CDR3 contains 16 residues. CDR3 in amino acids: CASSPPSGQGVNEQYF. In nucleotides, the CDR3 is TGTGCCAGCAGCCCCCCTTCGGGACAGGGGGTAAACGAGCAGTACTTC.

This clonotype was detected only a few times. J is TRBJ2-5 and V is TRBV9; the D gene is possibly TRBD2 (6 bases). The CDR3 consists of 15 residues. Germline V lookup: CDR1 SGDLS, CDR2 YYNGEE. V was clipped by 2 bases and J by 5 bases, with 16 bases between them. CDR3 protein: CASSVSGPRGETQYF. DNA of the CDR3: TGTGCCAGCAGCGTTAGCGGACCACGAGGGGAGACCCAGTACTTC.

This clonotype has only a few counts. The V gene is TRBV12-3 or TRBV12-4, the J gene TRBJ2-7, with 10 positions matching TRBD2. This CDR3 contains 17 residues. Trimming at V came to 6 bases and at J to 7 bases, leaving 18 bases not matched to a gene. The CDR3 DNA reads TGTGCCAGCAGAGGGGGCATCCCCGGACTAGCGGTGGAGGAGCAGTACTTC. Its protein product is CASRGGIPGLAVEEQYF.

The gene calls are TRBV5-6 and TRBJ2-7; D unresolved. This CDR3 contains 11 residues. Per the germline V gene, CDR1 is SGHDT and CDR2 is YYEEEE. V lost 2 bases and J lost 7, with 7 bases in between. The CDR3 reads CASSLRTEQYF. CDR3 DNA: TGTGCCAGCAGCTTACGTACGGAGCAGTACTTC. Complete variable domain (other parts from reference TRBV5-6 and TRBJ2-7): DAGVTQSPTHLIKTRGQQVTLRCSPKSGHDTVSWYQQALGQGPQFIFQYYEEEERQRGNFPDRFSGHQFPNYSSELNVNALLLGDSALYLCASSLRTEQYFGPGTRLTVT.

The chain employs TRBV27 and TRBJ1-2; D gene ambiguous. CDR1 and CDR2 from the germline V gene are MNHEY and SMNVEV (reference sequence). The CDR3 is 17 residues long. Trimming cost V 5 bases and J 0 bases, with 19 bases left between them. The CDR3 region has the DNA TGTGCCAGCAGTCAGAGAACAGAAATAACGACTAACTATGGCTACACCTTC. Amino acid sequence: CASSQRTEITTNYGYTF.

This chain's CDR3 is CAISTSGVGSGNEQFF. In DNA form, the CDR3 reads TGTGCCATCAGCACCAGCGGAGTCGGGAGTGGTAATGAGCAGTTCTTC. J is TRBJ2-1 and V is TRBV10-3; D perhaps matches TRBD2 (6 bases). CDR3 length equals 16 residues. Deletions cut 6 bases from V and 7 bases from J, with 22 bases between. Germline V CDR1 and CDR2: ENHRY, SYGVKD.

The chain employs TRBV2 and TRBJ1-2; D gene ambiguous. CDR1 is SNHLY, CDR2 FYNNEI, per germline. The CDR3 consists of 14 residues. V was cut by 6 bases and J by 4 bases, with 15 bases left in between. CDR3 sequence reads: CASRTLIESYGYTF. CDR3 sequence (DNA): TGTGCCAGCAGGACCCTCATTGAGTCCTATGGCTACACCTTC.

This clonotype was picked up a small number of times. This sequence joins TRBV5-1 and TRBJ2-6, with TRBD1 identical over 8 bases. The length of the CDR3 is 18 residues. Trimming at V came to 1 base and at J to 2 bases, leaving 8 bases not matched to a gene. CDR1 is SGHRS, CDR2 YFSETQ, per germline. Here the CDR3 DNA reads TGCGCCAGCAGCTTGTCCACAGGGGGATCTCCTGGGGCCAACGTCCTGACTTTC. Protein: CASSLSTGGSPGANVLTF. The variable domain in full, completed from reference TRBV5-1 and TRBJ2-6, reads KAGVTQTPRYLIKTRGQQVTLSCSPISGHRSVSWYQQTPGQGLQFLFEYFSETQRNKGNFPGRFSGRQFSNSRSEMNVSTLELGDSALYLCASSLSTGGSPGANVLTFGAGSRLTVL.

The chain couples TRBV5-1 to TRBJ2-4, with 8 bases identical to TRBD2. The CDR3 sequence is 16 residues long. Trimming at V came to 4 bases and at J to 3 bases, leaving 9 bases not matched to a gene. Germline loops: CDR1 SGHRS, CDR2 YFSETQ. Here the CDR3 reads CASSPTAGGYKNIQYF. In DNA, the CDR3 is TGCGCCAGCAGCCCGACTGCGGGGGGATACAAAAACATTCAGTACTTC.